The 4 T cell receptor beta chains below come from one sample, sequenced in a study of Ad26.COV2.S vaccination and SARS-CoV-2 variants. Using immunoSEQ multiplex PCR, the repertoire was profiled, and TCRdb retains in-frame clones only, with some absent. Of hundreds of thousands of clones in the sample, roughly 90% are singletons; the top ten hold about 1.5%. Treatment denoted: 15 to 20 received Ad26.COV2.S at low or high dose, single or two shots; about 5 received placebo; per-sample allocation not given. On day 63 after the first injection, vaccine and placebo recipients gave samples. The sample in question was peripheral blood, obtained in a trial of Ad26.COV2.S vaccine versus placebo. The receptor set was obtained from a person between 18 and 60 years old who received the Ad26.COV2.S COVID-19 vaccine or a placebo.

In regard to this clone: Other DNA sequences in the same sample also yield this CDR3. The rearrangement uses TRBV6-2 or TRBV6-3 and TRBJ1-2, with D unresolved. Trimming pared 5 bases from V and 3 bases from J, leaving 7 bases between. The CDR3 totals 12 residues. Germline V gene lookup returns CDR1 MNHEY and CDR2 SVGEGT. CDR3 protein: CASSLTDYGYTF. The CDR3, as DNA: TGTGCCAGCAGTCTCACAGACTATGGCTACACCTTC.

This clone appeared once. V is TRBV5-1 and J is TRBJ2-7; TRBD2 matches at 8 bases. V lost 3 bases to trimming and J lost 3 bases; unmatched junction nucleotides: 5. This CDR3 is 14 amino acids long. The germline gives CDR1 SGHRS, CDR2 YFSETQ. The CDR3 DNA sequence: TGCGCCAGCAGCTCACCCGGGAGGGACTACGAGCAGTACTTC. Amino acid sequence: CASSSPGRDYEQYF.

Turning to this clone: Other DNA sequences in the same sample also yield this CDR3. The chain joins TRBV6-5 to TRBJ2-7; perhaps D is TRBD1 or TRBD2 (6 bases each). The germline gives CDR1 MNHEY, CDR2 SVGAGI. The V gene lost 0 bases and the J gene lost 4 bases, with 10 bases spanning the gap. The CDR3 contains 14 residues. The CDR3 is CASSYSQGTYEQYF. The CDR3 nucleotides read TGTGCCAGCAGTTACTCGCAGGGGACTTACGAGCAGTACTTC.

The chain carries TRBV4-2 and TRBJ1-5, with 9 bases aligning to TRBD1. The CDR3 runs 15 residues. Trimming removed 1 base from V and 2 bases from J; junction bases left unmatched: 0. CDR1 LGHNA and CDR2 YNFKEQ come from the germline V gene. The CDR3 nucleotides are TGTGCCAGCAGCCAAGGGGACAGGGGCAATCAGCCCCAGCATTTT. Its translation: CASSQGDRGNQPQHF.